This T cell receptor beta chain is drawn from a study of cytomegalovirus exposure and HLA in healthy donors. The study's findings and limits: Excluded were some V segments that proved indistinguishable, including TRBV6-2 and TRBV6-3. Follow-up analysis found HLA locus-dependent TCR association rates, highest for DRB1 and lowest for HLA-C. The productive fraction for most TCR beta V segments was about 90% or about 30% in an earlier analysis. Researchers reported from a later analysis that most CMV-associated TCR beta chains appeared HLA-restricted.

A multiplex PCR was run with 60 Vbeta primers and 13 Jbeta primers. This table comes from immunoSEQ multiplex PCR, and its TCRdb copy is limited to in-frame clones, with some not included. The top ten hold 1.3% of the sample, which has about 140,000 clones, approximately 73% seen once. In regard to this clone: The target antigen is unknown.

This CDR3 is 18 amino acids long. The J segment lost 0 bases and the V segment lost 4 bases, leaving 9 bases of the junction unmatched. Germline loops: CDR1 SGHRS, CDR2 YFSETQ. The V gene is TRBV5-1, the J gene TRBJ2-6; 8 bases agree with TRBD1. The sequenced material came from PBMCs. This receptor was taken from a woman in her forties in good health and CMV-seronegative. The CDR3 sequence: CASSNPGQASSGANVLTF. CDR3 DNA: TGCGCCAGCAGCAACCCGGGACAGGCGAGCTCTGGGGCCAACGTCCTGACTTTC.